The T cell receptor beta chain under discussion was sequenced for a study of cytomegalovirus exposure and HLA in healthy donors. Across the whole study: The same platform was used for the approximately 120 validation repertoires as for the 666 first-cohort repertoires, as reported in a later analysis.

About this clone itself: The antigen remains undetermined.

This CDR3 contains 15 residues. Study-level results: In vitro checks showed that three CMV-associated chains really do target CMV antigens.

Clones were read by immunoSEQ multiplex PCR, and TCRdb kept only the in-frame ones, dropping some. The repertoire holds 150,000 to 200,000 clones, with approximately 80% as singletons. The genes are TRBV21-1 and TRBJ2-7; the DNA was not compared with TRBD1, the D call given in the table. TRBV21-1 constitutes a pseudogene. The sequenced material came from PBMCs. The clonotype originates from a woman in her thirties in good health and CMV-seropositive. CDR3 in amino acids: CASSKRGTGRDEQYF. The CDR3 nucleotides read TGTGCCAGCAGCAAAAGGGGGACAGGGCGAGACGAGCAGTACTTC.